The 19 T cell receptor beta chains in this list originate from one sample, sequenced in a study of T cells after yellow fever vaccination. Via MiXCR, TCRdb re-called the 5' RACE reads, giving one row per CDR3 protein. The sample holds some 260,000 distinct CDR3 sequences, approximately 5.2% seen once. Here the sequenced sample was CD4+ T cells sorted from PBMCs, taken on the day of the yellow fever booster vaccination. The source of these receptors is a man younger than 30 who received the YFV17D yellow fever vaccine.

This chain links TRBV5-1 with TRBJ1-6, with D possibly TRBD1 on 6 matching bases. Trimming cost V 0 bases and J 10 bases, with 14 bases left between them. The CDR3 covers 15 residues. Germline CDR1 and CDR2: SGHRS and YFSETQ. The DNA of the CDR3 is TGCGCCAGCAGCTTGGTGTCAGGGGCGAAGTCACCCCTCCACTTT. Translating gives CASSLVSGAKSPLHF.

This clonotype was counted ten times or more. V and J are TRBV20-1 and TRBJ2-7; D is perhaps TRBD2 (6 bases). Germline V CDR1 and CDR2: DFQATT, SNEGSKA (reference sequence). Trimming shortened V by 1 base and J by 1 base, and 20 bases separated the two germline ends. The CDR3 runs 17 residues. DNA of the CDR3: TGCAGTGCTAGAGTGCCCCTTGGGCGGGGCCGATCCTACGAGCAGTACGTC. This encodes CSARVPLGRGRSYEQYV.

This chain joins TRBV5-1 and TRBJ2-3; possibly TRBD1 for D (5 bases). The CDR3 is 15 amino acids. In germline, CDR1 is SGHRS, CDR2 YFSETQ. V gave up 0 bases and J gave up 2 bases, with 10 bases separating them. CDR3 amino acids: CASSLESRATDTQYF. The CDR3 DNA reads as TGCGCCAGCAGCTTGGAGTCCAGGGCCACAGATACGCAGTATTTT.

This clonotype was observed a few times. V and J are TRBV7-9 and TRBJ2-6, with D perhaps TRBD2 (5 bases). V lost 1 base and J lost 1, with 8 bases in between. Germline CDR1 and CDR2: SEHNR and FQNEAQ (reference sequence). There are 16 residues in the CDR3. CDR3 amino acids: CASSLGSGSGANVLTF. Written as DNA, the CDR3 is TGTGCCAGCAGCTTAGGATCGGGGTCTGGGGCCAACGTCCTGACTTTC.

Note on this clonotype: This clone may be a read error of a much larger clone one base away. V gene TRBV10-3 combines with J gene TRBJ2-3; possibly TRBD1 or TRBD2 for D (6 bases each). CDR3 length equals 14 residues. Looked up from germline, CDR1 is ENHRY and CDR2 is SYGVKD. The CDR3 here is CATSQGGPTDAQYF. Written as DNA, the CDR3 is TGTGCCACCAGTCAAGGGGGGCCCACAGATGCGCAGTATTTT.

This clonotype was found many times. The CDR3 protein is CASSQAPGQGSYEQYF. The CDR3 DNA is TGCGCCAGCAGCCAAGCCCCGGGACAGGGCTCCTACGAGCAGTACTTC. The chain links TRBV4-3 to TRBJ2-7; 9 bases line up with TRBD1. The length of the CDR3 is 16 residues. Germline CDR1 and CDR2: LGHNA and YSLEER. V gave up 1 base and J gave up 0 bases; unmatched junction bases: 4.

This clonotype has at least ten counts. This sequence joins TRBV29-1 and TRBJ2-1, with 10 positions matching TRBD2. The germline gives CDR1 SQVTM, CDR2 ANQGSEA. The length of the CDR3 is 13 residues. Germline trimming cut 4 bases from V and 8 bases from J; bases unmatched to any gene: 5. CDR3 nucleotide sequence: TGCAGCGTTGCTAGCGGGAGTTTCGATGAGCAGTTCTTC. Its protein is CSVASGSFDEQFF.

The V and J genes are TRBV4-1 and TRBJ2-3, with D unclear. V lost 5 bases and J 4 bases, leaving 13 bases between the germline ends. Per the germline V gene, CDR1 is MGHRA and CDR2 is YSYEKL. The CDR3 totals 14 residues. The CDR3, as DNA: TGCGCCAGCAGCTTCGGTCCCTCGGCAGATACGCAGTATTTT. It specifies CASSFGPSADTQYF.

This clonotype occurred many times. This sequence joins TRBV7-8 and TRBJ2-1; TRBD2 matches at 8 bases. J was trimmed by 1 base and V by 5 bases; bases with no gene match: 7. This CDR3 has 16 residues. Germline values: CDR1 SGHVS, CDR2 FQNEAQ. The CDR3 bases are TGTGCCAGCAGCAAAACACTAGCGGATTCCTACAATGAGCAGTTCTTC. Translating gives CASSKTLADSYNEQFF.

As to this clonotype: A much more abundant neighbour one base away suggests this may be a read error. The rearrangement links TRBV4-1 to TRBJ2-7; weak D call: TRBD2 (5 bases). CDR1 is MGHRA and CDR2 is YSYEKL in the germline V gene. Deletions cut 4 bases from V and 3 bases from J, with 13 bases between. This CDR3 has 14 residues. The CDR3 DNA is TGCGCCAGCAGCCCAGTACGTGGACTCTACGAGCAGTACTTC. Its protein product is CASSPVRGLYEQYF.

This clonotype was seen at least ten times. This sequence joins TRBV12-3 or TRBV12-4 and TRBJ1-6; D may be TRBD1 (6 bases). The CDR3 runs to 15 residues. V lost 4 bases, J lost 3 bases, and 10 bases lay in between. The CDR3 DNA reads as TGTGCCAGCAGTTGGGACACCGTCTATAATTCACCCCTCCACTTT. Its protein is CASSWDTVYNSPLHF.

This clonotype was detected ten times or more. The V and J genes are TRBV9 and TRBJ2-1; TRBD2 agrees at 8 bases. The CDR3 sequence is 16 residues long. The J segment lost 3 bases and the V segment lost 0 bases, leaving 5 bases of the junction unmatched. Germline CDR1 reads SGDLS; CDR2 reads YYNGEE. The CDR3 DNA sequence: TGTGCCAGCAGCGTAGTGGGTAGCGGGGACTACAATGAGCAGTTCTTC. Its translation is CASSVVGSGDYNEQFF.

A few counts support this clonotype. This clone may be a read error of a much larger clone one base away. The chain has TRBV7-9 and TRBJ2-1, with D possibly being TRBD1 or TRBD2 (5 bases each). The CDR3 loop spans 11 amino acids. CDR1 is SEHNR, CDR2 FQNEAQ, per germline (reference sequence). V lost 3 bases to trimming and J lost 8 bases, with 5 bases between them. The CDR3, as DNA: TGTGCCAGCAGCTTGGGGGATGAGCAGTTCTTC. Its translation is CASSLGDEQFF.

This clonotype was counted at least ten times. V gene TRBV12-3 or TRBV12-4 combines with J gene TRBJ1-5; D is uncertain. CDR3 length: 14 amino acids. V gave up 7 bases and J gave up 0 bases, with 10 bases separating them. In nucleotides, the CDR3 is TGTGCCAGCACAGGAGTTTATAGCAATCAGCCCCAGCATTTT. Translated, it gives CASTGVYSNQPQHF.

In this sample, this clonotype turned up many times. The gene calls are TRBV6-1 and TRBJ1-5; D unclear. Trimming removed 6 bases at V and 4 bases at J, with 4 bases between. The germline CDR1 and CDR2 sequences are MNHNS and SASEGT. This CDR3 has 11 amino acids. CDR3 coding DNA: TGTGCCAGCAGAGCGAATCAGCCCCAGCATTTT. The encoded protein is CASRANQPQHF.

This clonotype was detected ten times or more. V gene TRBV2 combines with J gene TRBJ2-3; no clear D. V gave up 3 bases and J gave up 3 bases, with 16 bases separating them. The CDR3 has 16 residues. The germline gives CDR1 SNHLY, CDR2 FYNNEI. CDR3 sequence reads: CASSDPRPRKTDTQYF. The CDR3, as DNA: TGTGCCAGCAGTGATCCCCGGCCTAGGAAGACAGATACGCAGTATTTT.

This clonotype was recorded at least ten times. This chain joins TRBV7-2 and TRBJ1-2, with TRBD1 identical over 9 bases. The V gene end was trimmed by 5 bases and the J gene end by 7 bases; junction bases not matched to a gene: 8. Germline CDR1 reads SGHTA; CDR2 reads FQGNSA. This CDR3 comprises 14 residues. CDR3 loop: CASSLDRGYRGYTF. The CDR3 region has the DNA TGTGCCAGCAGCCTAGACAGGGGGTATCGTGGCTACACCTTC. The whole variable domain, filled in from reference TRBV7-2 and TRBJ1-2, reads GAGVSQSPSNKVTEKGKDVELRCDPISGHTALYWYRQSLGQGLEFLIYFQGNSAPDKSGLPSDRFSAERTGGSVSTLTIQRTQQEDSAVYLCASSLDRGYRGYTFGSGTRLTVV.

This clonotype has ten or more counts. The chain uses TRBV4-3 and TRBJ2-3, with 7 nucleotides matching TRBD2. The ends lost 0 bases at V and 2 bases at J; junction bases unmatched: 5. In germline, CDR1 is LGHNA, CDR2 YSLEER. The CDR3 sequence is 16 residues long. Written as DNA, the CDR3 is TGCGCCAGCAGCCAAGAGGGAGCGGGGATCACAGATACGCAGTATTTT. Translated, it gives CASSQEGAGITDTQYF.

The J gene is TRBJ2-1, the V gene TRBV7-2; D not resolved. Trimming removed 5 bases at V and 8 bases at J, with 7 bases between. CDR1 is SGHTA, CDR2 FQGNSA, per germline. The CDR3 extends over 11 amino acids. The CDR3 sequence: CASSQSDEQFF. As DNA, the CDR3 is TGTGCCAGCAGCCAATCGGATGAGCAGTTCTTC.